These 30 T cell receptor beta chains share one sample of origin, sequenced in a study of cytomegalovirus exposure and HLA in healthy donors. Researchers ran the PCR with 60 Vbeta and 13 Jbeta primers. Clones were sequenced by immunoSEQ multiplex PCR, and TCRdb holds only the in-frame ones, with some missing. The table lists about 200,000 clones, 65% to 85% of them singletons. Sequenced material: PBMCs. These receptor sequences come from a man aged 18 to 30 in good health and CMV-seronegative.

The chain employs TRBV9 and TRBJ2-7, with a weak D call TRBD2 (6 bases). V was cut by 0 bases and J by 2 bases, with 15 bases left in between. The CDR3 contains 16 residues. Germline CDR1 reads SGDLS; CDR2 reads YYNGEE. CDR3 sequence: CASSVGDIAVTYEQYF. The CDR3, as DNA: TGTGCCAGCAGCGTAGGTGACATAGCGGTTACCTACGAGCAGTACTTC. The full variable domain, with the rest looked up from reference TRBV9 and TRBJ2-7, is DSGVTQTPKHLITATGQRVTLRCSPRSGDLSVYWYQQSLDQGLQFLIQYYNGEERAKGNILERFSAQQFPDLHSELNLSSLELGDSALYFCASSVGDIAVTYEQYFGPGTRLTVT.

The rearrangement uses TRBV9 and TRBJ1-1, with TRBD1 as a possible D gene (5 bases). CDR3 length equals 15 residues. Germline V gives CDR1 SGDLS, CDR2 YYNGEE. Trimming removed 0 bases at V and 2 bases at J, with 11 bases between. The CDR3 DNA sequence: TGTGCCAGCAGCGTAGGAAGTGGGGCAAACACTGAAGCTTTCTTT. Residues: CASSVGSGANTEAFF.

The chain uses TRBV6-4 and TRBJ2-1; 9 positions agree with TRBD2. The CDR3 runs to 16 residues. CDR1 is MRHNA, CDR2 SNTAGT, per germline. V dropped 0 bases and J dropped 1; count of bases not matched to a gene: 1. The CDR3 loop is CASSDSTSGSYNEQFF. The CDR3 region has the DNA TGTGCCAGCAGTGACTCGACTAGCGGTTCCTACAATGAGCAGTTCTTC.

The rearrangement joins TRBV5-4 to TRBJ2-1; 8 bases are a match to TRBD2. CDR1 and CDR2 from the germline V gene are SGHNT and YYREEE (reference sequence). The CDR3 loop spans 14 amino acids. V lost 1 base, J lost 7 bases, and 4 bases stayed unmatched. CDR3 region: CASSLRGLGNEQFF. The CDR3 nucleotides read TGTGCCAGCAGCTTGAGGGGACTAGGGAATGAGCAGTTCTTC.

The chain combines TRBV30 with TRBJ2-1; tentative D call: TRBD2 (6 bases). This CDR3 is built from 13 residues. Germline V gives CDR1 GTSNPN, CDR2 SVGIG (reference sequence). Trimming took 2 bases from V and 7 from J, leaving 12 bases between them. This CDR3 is CAWSHGGANEQFF. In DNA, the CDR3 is TGTGCCTGGAGTCATGGAGGGGCGAATGAGCAGTTCTTC.

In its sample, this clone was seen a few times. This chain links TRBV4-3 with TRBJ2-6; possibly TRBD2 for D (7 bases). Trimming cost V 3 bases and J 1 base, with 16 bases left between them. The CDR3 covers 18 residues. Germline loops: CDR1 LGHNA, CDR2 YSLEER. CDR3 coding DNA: TGCGCCAGCAGCCAGATCGGGGGGCAAATGTCTGGGGCCAACGTCCTGACTTTC. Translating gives CASSQIGGQMSGANVLTF.

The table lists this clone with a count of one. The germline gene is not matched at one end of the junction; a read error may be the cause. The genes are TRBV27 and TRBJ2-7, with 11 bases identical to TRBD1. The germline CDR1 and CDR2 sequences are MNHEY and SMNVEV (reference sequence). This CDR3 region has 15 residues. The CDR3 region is CASSLSVGVGQGEFF. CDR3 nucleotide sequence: TGTGCCAGCAGTTTATCTGTTGGGGTGGGACAGGGGGAATTCTTC.

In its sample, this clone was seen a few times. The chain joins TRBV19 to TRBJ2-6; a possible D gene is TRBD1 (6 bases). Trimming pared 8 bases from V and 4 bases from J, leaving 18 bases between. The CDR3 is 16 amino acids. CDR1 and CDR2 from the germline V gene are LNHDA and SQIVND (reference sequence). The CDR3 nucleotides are TGTGCCAGTGCAACAGGGTCTCTGGCAGGGGCCAACGTCCTGACTTTC. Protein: CASATGSLAGANVLTF.

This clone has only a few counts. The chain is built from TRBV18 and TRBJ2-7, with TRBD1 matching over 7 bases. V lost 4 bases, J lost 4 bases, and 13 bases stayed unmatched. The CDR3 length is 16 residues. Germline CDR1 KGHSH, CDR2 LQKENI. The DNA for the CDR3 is TGTGCCAGCTCACAGGACAGGAACGAACCCAAATACGAGCAGTACTTC. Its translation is CASSQDRNEPKYEQYF.

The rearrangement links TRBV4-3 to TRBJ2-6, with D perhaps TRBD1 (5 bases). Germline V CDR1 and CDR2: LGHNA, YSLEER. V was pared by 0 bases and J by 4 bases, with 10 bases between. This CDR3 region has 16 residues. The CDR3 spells CASSQESGPGANVLTF. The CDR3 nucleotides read TGCGCCAGCAGCCAAGAGTCAGGGCCCGGGGCCAACGTCCTGACTTTC.

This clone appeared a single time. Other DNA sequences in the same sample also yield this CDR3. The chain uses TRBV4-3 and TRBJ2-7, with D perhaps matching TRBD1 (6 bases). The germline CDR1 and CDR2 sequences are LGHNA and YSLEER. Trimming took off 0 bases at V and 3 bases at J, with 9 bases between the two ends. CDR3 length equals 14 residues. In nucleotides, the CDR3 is TGCGCCAGCAGCCAAGACAGGGGTTTCTACGAGCAGTACTTC. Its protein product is CASSQDRGFYEQYF.

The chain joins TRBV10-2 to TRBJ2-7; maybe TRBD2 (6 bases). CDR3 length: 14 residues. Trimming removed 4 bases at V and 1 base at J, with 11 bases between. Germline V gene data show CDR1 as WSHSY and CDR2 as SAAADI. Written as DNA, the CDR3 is TGCGCCAGCAGTGGGGCGGGGTGGTCCTACGAGCAGTACTTC. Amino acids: CASSGAGWSYEQYF.

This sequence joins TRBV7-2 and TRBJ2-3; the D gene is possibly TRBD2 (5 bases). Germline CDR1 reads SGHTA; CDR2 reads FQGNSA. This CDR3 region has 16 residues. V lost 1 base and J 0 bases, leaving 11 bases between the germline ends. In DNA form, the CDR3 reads TGTGCCAGCAGCTTAGTCCCGGGATCTAGCACAGATACGCAGTATTTT. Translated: CASSLVPGSSTDTQYF.

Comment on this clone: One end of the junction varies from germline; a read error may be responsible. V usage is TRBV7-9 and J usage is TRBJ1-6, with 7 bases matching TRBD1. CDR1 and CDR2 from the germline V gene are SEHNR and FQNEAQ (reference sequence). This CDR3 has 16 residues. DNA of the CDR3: TGTTCCAGCAGCTTAGTGACCGGGACAGAACATTCACCCCTCCACTTT. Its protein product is CSSSLVTGTEHSPLHF.

This CDR3 is CASSLNGQGGKTQYF. CDR3 coding DNA: TGTGCCAGCAGCTTAAATGGACAGGGTGGGAAGACCCAGTACTTC. The chain combines TRBV28 with TRBJ2-5; TRBD1 matches 8 bases. The CDR3 runs to 15 residues. CDR1 is MDHEN and CDR2 is SYDVKM in the germline V gene. J was trimmed by 6 bases and V by 6 bases; bases with no gene match: 12.

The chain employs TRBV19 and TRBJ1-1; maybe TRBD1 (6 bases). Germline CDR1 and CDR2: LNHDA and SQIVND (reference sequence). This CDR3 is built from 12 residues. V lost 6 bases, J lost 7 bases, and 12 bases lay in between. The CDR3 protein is CASSTRTVEAFF. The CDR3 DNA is TGTGCCAGTAGCACCCGGACAGTTGAAGCTTTCTTT.

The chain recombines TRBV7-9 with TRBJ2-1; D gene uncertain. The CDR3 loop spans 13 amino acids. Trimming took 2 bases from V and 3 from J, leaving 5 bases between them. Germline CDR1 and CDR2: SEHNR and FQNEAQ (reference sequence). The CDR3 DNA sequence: TGTGCCAGCAGCTTATTTAGCTACAATGAGCAGTTCTTC. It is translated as CASSLFSYNEQFF.

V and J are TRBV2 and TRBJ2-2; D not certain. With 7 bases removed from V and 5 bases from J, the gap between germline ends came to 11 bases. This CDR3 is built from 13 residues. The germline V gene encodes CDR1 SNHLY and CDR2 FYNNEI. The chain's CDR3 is CASNVQKTGELFF. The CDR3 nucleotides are TGTGCCAGCAACGTTCAGAAGACCGGGGAGCTGTTTTTT. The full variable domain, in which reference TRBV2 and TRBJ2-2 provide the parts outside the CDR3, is EPEVTQTPSHQVTQMGQEVILRCVPISNHLYFYWYRQILGQKVEFLVSFYNNEISEKSEIFDDQFSVERPDGSNFTLKIRSTKLEDSAMYFCASNVQKTGELFFGEGSRLTVL.

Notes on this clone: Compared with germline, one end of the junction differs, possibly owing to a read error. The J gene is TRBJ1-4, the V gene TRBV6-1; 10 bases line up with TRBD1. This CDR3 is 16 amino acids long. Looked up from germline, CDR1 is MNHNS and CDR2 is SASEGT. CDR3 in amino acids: CTSSGGQGVSNEKLFF. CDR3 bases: TGTACCAGCAGTGGTGGACAGGGGGTGTCTAATGAAAAACTGTTTTTT.

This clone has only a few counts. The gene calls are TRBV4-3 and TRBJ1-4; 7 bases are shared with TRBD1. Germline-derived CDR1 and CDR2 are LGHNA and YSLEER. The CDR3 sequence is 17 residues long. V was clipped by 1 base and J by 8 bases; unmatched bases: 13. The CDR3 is CASSQAPYRDRREKLFF. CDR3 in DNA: TGCGCCAGCAGCCAAGCACCCTACCGGGACAGAAGGGAAAAACTGTTTTTT.

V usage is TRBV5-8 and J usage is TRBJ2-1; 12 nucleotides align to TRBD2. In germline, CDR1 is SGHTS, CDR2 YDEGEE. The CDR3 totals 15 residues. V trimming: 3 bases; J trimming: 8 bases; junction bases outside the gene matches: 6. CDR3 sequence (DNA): TGTGCCAGCAGCTGGGTACTAGCGGGGGGATATGAGCAGTTCTTC. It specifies CASSWVLAGGYEQFF.

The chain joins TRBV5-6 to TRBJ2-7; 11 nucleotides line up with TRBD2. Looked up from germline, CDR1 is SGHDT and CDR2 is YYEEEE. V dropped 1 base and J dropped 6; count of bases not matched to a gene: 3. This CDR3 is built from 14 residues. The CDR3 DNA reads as TGTGCCAGCAGCTTGACTAGCGGGGGCCCCGAGCAGTACTTC. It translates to CASSLTSGGPEQYF.

CDR3 sequence (DNA): TGTGCCAGCAGTGGAGAAGAAGACGGTAGCGGGAGGGCCCCCAAAGAGACCCAGTACTTC. Translation: CASSGEEDGSGRAPKETQYF. The V and J genes are TRBV6-1 and TRBJ2-5; 11 bases are shared with TRBD2. The V gene's germline CDR1 is MNHNS and CDR2 SASEGT. V was clipped by 4 bases and J by 3 bases; unmatched bases: 19. CDR3 size: 20 residues.

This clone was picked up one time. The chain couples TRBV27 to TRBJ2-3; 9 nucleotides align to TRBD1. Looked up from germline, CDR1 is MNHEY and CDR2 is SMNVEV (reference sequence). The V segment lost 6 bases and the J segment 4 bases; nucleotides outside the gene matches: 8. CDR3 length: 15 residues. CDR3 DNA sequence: TGTGCCAGCAGGAAACAGGGGGCAAATTCAGATACGCAGTATTTT. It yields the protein CASRKQGANSDTQYF.

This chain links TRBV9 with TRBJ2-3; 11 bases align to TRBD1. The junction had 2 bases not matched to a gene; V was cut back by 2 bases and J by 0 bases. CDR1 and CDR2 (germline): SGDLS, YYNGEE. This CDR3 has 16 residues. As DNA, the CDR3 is TGTGCCAGCAGCGTTTGGACAGGGGGCAGCACAGATACGCAGTATTTT. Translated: CASSVWTGGSTDTQYF. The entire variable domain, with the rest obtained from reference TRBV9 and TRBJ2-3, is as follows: DSGVTQTPKHLITATGQRVTLRCSPRSGDLSVYWYQQSLDQGLQFLIQYYNGEERAKGNILERFSAQQFPDLHSELNLSSLELGDSALYFCASSVWTGGSTDTQYFGPGTRLTVL.

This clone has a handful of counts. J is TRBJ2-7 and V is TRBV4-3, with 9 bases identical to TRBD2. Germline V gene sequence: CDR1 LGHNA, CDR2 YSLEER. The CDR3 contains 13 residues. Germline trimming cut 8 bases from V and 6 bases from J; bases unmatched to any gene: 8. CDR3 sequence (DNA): TGCGCCAGCGGTCCAGCGGGAGGATCCGAGCAGTACTTC. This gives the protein CASGPAGGSEQYF.

The CDR3 sequence is CASSLNPVVNLEAFF. CDR3 DNA: TGTGCCAGCAGTCTCAATCCGGTAGTTAACCTTGAAGCTTTCTTT. V usage is TRBV6-5 and J usage is TRBJ1-1; D unresolved. The CDR3 runs to 15 residues. V dropped 5 bases and J dropped 7 bases, with 20 bases sitting between them. CDR1 and CDR2 from the germline V gene are MNHEY and SVGAGI.

As DNA, the CDR3 is TGCAGCGTTGAATTGGGCAGGGGGCGGGTTGAAGCTTTCTTT. Amino acid sequence: CSVELGRGRVEAFF. The chain employs TRBV29-1 and TRBJ1-1; TRBD1 matches at 8 bases. Germline values: CDR1 SQVTM, CDR2 ANQGSEA. V dropped 2 bases and J dropped 7; count of bases not matched to a gene: 9. The CDR3 is 14 residues long. Variable domain in full (rest from reference TRBV29-1 and TRBJ1-1): SAVISQKPSRDICQRGTSLTIQCQVDSQVTMMFWYRQQPGQSLTLIATANQGSEATYESGFVIDKFPISRPNLTFSTLTVSNMSPEDSSIYLCSVELGRGRVEAFFGQGTRLTVV.

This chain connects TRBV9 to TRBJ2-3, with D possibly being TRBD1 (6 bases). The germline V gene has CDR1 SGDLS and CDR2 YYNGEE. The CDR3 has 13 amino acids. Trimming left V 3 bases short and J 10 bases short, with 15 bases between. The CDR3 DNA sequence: TGTGCCAGCAGCGGACAGGTAATGGGATCGCAGTATTTT. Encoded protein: CASSGQVMGSQYF.

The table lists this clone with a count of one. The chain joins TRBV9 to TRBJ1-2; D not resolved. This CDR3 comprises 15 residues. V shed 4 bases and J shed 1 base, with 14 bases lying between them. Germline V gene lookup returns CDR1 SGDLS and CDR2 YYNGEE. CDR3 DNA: TGTGCCAGCAGCCCGGGTACACTCTTTAACTATGGCTACACCTTC. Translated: CASSPGTLFNYGYTF.